This T cell receptor (beta chain) was captured by sequencing in a study of shared clonotypes between healthy human individuals. Looked up from germline, CDR1 is SGHDN and CDR2 is FVKESK. CDR3 length: 15 residues. Trimming pared 1 base from V and 4 bases from J, leaving 11 bases between. Assay used: immunoSEQ multiplex PCR; TCRdb lists only in-frame clones, some missing. The data show some 2.3 million clones, over 90% seen once. The receptor was isolated from a man aged 18 to 29 in good health. Some clones in this sample may be carry-over from other donors' samples. This chain joins TRBV14 and TRBJ2-1, with TRBD1 as a possible D gene (5 bases). The sequenced material came from naive CD4+ T cells from PBMCs. The subset is: CD45RA+ positively selected. CDR3 in DNA: TGTGCCAGCAGCCAAGTAACAGGTCGATACAATGAGCAGTTCTTC. This sequence encodes CASSQVTGRYNEQFF.